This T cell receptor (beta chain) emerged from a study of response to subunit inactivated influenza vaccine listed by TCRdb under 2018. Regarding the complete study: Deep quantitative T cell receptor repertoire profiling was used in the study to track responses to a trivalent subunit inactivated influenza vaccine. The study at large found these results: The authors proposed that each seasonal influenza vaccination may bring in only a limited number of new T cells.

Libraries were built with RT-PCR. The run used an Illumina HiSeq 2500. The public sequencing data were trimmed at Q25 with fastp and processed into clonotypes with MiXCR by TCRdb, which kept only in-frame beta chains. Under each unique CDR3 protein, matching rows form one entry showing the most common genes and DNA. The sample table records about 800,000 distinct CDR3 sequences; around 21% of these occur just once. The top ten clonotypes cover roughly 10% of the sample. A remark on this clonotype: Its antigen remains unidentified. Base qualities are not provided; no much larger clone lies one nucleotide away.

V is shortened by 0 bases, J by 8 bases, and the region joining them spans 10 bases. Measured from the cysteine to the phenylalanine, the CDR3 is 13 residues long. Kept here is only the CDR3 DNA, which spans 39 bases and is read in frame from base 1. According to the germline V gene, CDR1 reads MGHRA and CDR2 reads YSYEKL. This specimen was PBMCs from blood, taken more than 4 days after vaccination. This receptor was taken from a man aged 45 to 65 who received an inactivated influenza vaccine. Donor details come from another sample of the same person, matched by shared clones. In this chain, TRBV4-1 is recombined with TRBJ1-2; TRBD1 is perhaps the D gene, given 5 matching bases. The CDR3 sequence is CASSQEGGTGYTF. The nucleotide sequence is TGCGCCAGCAGCCAAGAAGGAGGGACCGGCTACACCTTC.